A single sample gave rise to the 19 T cell receptor beta chains below, sequenced in a study of low-dose radiotherapy and immunotherapy resistance in tumors. The time point here: after trial treatment. Treatment noted: LDRT plus nivolumab, ipilimumab, low-dose cyclophosphamide and aspirin (RACIN trial). Both TCRalpha and TCRbeta chains were reverse transcribed with V-gene-specific primers. Amplification, which lasted around 22 PCR cycles, used a constant-region primer and V-primer adapter to amplify TCRs. TCRdb itself ran the reads through MiXCR, one entry per CDR3 protein. The sample lists tens of thousands of distinct CDR3 sequences, less than 30% occurring once. The sample in question was PBMCs, obtained after low-dose radiotherapy plus immunotherapy. The receptors were gathered from a male donor with prostate cancer.

This clonotype was counted many times. The chain recombines TRBV6-5 with TRBJ2-3; 9 nucleotides align to TRBD2. V was clipped by 7 bases and J by 3 bases; unmatched bases: 5. This CDR3 contains 14 residues. The germline CDR1 and CDR2 sequences are MNHEY and SVGAGI. In DNA, the CDR3 is TGTGCCAGCACCCCGGCGGGAGGGACAGATACGCAGTATTTT. Its translation is CASTPAGGTDTQYF.

The J gene is TRBJ2-7, the V gene TRBV5-5; D may be TRBD1 or TRBD2 (5 bases each). V shed 4 bases and J shed 0 bases, with 17 bases lying between them. Per the germline V gene, CDR1 is SGHKS and CDR2 is YYEKEE (reference sequence). This CDR3 is 16 amino acids long. CDR3 bases: TGTGCCAGCAGCCCGGGACGTCTGATGAGCTCCTACGAGCAGTACTTC. This encodes CASSPGRLMSSYEQYF.

The rearrangement joins TRBV3-1 to TRBJ1-6; weak D call: TRBD1 (6 bases). This CDR3 is 15 amino acids long. Trimming removed 2 bases from V and 7 bases from J, with 12 bases in between. Germline lookup yields CDR1 LGHDT and CDR2 YNNKEL (reference sequence). In DNA, the CDR3 is TGTGCCAGCAGCCAACTTGCAGGGGACAATTCACCCCTCCACTTT. As protein: CASSQLAGDNSPLHF.

This clonotype was seen ten or more times. The chain joins TRBV5-1 to TRBJ2-4; no clear D. The germline V and J ends were trimmed by 4 bases and 0 bases, with 20 bases remaining between them. Germline V gene lookup returns CDR1 SGHRS and CDR2 YFSETQ. The CDR3 runs 18 residues. In nucleotides, the CDR3 is TGCGCCAGCAGCCCGGACCGTGTTGACCTTATAGCCAAAAACATTCAGTACTTC. Its protein product is CASSPDRVDLIAKNIQYF.

This clonotype was recorded many times. This rearrangement joins TRBV12-3 or TRBV12-4 to TRBJ2-1, with 10 bases lining up with TRBD2. After removal of 6 bases from V and 6 bases from J, the junction contained 14 bases not matched to a gene. CDR3 length: 17 residues. CDR3 sequence reads: CASSAGVTSGDPNEQFF. The DNA of the CDR3 is TGTGCCAGCAGCGCCGGGGTAACTAGCGGGGACCCCAATGAGCAGTTCTTC.

This clonotype was counted at least ten times. The genes are TRBV5-1 and TRBJ1-2, with D possibly being TRBD1 (5 bases). The CDR3 has 17 residues. The germline V gene has CDR1 SGHRS and CDR2 YFSETQ. V lost 0 bases and J lost 1, with 16 bases in between. The CDR3 DNA follows: TGCGCCAGCAGCTTGGACACAGGACCGATAAATAACTATGGCTACACCTTC. This encodes CASSLDTGPINNYGYTF.

V and J are TRBV28 and TRBJ1-6; D remains unclear. The CDR3 consists of 16 residues. V was pared by 4 bases and J by 9 bases, with 19 bases between. The germline gives CDR1 MDHEN, CDR2 SYDVKM. CDR3 region: CASSSPGEGKGSPLHF. In DNA, the CDR3 is TGTGCCAGCAGTTCGCCCGGTGAAGGGAAGGGTTCACCCCTCCACTTT. Variable domain in full (rest from reference TRBV28 and TRBJ1-6): DVKVTQSSRYLVKRTGEKVFLECVQDMDHENMFWYRQDPGLGLRLIYFSYDVKMKEKGDIPEGYSVSREKKERFSLILESASTNQTSMYLCASSSPGEGKGSPLHFGNGTRLTVT.

This clonotype occurred many times. CDR3 sequence: CASSPRTRLAGGLYNEQFF. The CDR3 DNA is TGTGCCAGCAGCCCTCGGACACGACTAGCGGGAGGGCTCTACAATGAGCAGTTCTTC. V usage is TRBV7-2 and J usage is TRBJ2-1, with 14 positions matching TRBD2. V lost 5 bases and J lost 3; bases outside the gene matches: 12. This CDR3 has 19 amino acids. Germline lookup yields CDR1 SGHTA and CDR2 FQGNSA.

This clonotype has ten or more counts. The rearrangement links TRBV7-3 to TRBJ2-3; D is uncertain. Germline CDR1 and CDR2: SGHTA and FQGTGA. With 5 bases removed from V and 2 bases from J, the gap between germline ends came to 14 bases. This CDR3 is built from 15 residues. In DNA form, the CDR3 reads TGTGCCAGCAGCCCCTCCCCGGGTCCCACAGATACGCAGTATTTT. It yields the protein CASSPSPGPTDTQYF.

The table lists this clonotype with many counts. The chain uses TRBV30 and TRBJ2-7, with TRBD2 matching over 10 bases. From germline, CDR1 is GTSNPN and CDR2 SVGIG (reference sequence). CDR3 size: 14 residues. Germline trimming cut 4 bases from V and 0 bases from J; bases unmatched to any gene: 3. The CDR3 sequence is CAWTSGRASYEQYF. The CDR3 DNA follows: TGTGCCTGGACCAGCGGGAGGGCCTCCTACGAGCAGTACTTC. Full variable domain (remainder filled in from reference TRBV30 and TRBJ2-7): SQTIHQWPATLVQPVGSPLSLECTVEGTSNPNLYWYRQAAGRGLQLLFYSVGIGQISSEVPQNLSASRPQDRQFILSSKKLLLSDSGFYLCAWTSGRASYEQYFGPGTRLTVT.

This clonotype was counted ten times or more. The chain links TRBV28 to TRBJ1-4; TRBD1 might be the D (5 bases). V lost 6 bases and J lost 8, with 19 bases in between. CDR1 MDHEN and CDR2 SYDVKM come from the germline V gene. The CDR3 consists of 15 residues. This chain's CDR3 is CASSQIDSFGEKLFF. The CDR3 DNA reads TGTGCCAGCAGCCAAATAGACAGTTTTGGCGAAAAACTGTTTTTT. Using reference TRBV28 and TRBJ1-4 for the parts outside the CDR3, the full variable domain is DVKVTQSSRYLVKRTGEKVFLECVQDMDHENMFWYRQDPGLGLRLIYFSYDVKMKEKGDIPEGYSVSREKKERFSLILESASTNQTSMYLCASSQIDSFGEKLFFGSGTQLSVL.

There are many counts of this clonotype. The chain links TRBV7-2 to TRBJ2-2; tentative D call: TRBD1 (6 bases). The germline V gene has CDR1 SGHTA and CDR2 FQGNSA. Trimming pared 3 bases from V and 2 bases from J, leaving 7 bases between. The CDR3 totals 14 residues. The CDR3 DNA is TGTGCCAGCAGCTTGGGGGCAAACACCGGGGAGCTGTTTTTT. Its translation: CASSLGANTGELFF.

This clonotype was recorded a few times. The V and J genes are TRBV18 and TRBJ1-3; 7 bases are shared with TRBD1. The junction had 8 bases not matched to a gene; V was cut back by 3 bases and J by 0 bases. The CDR3 is 17 amino acids. Germline V gene lookup returns CDR1 KGHSH and CDR2 LQKENI. CDR3 sequence (DNA): TGTGCCAGCTCACCGAACTCCAGGGACAGCTCTGGAAACACCATATATTTT. Residues: CASSPNSRDSSGNTIYF.

The table lists this clonotype with many counts. The V call is TRBV6-2 or TRBV6-3, the J call TRBJ2-2, with D maybe TRBD2 (5 bases). The CDR3 spans 15 residues. Germline V gene sequence: CDR1 MNHEY, CDR2 SVGEGT. V was trimmed by 3 bases and J by 6 bases, leaving 14 bases between them. This chain's CDR3 is CASSYNNRGPGELFF. As DNA, the CDR3 is TGTGCCAGCAGTTATAACAACAGAGGGCCCGGGGAGCTGTTTTTT.

This chain joins TRBV6-5 and TRBJ2-1; D is unresolved. This CDR3 region has 16 residues. With 0 bases removed from V and 6 bases from J, the gap between germline ends came to 15 bases. Germline lookup yields CDR1 MNHEY and CDR2 SVGAGI. For the CDR3, the DNA is TGTGCCAGCAGTTACTCGATAATGGAACTTAGCAATGAGCAGTTCTTC. The encoded protein is CASSYSIMELSNEQFF.

This clonotype occurred a few times. A far bigger clonotype differs at one base, so this is likely a read error. This chain uses TRBV24-1 with TRBJ2-1; 10 bases align to TRBD1. The V gene's germline CDR1 is KGHDR and CDR2 SFDVKD. The CDR3 has 15 residues. The CDR3 DNA follows: TGTGCCAGCAGTTCGTGGGACAGGGGTTCCAGTGAGCAGTTCTTC. It specifies CASSSWDRGSSEQFF.

The V call is TRBV28, the J call TRBJ2-7, with D perhaps TRBD2 (5 bases). Germline V gives CDR1 MDHEN, CDR2 SYDVKM. The CDR3 extends over 13 amino acids. V dropped 6 bases and J dropped 5 bases, with 14 bases sitting between them. In nucleotides, the CDR3 is TGTGCCAGCAGGGGGAGTAGTAAAGACGAGCAGTACTTC. Encoded protein: CASRGSSKDEQYF.

This clonotype was seen many times. The rearrangement joins TRBV7-7 to TRBJ1-5; possibly TRBD1 for D (5 bases). Germline-derived CDR1 and CDR2 are SSHAT and FNYEAQ (reference sequence). The ends were cut back, 5 bases at V and 5 bases at J, with 10 bases in the middle. The CDR3 has 13 amino acids. CDR3 DNA: TGTGCCAGCAGCGCAGGGCGGGATCAGCCCCAGCATTTT. It encodes CASSAGRDQPQHF.

This clonotype was seen repeatedly, ten times or more. The junction does not match germline at one end; this may be a read error. The chain has TRBV3-1 and TRBJ2-7; maybe TRBD2 (5 bases). The CDR3 is made up of 15 amino acids. The germline gives CDR1 LGHDT, CDR2 YNNKEL (reference sequence). CDR3 protein: CASSQEWASSHEQYF. The CDR3 DNA reads as TGTGCCAGCAGCCAAGAGTGGGCTAGCTCCCACGAGCAGTACTTC.